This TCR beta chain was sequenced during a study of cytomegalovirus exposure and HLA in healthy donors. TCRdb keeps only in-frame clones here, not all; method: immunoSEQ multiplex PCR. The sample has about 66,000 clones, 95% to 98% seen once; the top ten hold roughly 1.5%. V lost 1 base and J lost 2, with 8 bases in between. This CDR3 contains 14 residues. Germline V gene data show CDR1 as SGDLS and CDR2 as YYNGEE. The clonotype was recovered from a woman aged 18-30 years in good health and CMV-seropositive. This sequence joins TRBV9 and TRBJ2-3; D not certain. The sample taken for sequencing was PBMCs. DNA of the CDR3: TGTGCCAGCAGCGTATCCAGTATCACAGATACGCAGTATTTT. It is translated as CASSVSSITDTQYF.